This T cell receptor (beta chain) was found in a study of CD4 and CD8 cells across lung adenocarcinoma regions. TCRdb recomputed calls from the PCR reads with MiXCR, one row per CDR3 protein. The sample carries 5,500 to 7,000 distinct CDR3 sequences, 40% to 60% recorded once. Donors had localized lung adenocarcinoma, a non-small cell lung cancer. With 3 bases removed from V and 4 bases from J, the gap between germline ends came to 13 bases. Germline-derived CDR1 and CDR2 are SGHDN and FVKESK. The CDR3 is made up of 14 amino acids. This sequence joins TRBV14 and TRBJ2-7; the D is unclear. The sequenced sample consisted of CD8+ T cells from the margin of a lung tumor. This receptor was identified in a male donor with lung adenocarcinoma. The CD4 and CD8 labels of this study may be unreliable. CDR3 sequence reads: CASSQYGVGYEQYF. The CDR3 bases are TGTGCCAGCAGCCAGTATGGGGTCGGGTACGAGCAGTACTTC.